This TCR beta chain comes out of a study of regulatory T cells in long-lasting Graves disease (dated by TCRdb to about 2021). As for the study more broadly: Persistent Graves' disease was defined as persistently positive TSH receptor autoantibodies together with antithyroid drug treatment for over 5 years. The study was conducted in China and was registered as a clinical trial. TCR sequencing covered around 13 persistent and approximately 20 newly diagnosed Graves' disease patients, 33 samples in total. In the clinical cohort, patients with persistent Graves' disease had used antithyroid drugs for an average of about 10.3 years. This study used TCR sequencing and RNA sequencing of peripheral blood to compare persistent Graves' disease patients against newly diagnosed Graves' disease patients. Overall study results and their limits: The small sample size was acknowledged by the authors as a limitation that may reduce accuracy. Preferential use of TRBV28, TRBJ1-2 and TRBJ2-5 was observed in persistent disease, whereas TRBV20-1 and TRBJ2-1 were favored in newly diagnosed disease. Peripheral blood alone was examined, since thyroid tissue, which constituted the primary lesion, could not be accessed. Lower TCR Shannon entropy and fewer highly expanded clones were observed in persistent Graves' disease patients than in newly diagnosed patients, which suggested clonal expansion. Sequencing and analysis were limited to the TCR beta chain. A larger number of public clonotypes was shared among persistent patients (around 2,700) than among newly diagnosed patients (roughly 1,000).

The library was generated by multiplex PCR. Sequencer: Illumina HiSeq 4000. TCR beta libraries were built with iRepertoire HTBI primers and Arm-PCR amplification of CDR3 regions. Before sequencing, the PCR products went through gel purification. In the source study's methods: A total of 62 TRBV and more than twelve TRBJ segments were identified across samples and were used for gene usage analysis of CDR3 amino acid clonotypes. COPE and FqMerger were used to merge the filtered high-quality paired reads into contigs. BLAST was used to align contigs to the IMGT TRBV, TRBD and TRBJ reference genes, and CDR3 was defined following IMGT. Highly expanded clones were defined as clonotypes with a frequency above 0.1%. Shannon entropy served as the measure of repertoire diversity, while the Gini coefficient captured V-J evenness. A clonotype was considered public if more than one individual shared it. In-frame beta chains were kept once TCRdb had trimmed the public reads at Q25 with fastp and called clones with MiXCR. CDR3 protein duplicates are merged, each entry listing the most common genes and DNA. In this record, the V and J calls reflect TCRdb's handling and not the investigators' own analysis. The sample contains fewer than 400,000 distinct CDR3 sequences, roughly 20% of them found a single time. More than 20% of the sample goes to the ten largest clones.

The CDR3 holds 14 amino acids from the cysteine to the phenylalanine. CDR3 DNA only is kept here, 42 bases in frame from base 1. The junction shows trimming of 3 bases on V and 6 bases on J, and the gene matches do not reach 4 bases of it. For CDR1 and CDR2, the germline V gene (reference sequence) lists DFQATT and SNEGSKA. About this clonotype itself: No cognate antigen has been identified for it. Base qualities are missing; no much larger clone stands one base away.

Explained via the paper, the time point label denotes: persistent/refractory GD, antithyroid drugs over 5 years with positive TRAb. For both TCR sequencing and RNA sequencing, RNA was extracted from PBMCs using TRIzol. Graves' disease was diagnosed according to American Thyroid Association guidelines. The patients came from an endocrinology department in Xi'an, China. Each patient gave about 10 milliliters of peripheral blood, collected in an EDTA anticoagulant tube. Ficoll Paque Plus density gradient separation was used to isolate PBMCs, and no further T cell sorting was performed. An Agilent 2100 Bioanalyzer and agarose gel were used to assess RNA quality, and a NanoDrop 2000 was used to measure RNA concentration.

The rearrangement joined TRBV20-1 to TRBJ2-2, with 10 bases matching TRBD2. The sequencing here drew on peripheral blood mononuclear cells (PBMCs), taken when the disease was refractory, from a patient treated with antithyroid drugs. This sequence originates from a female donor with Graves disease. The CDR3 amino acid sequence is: CSASRLAGAGELFF. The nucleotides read TGCAGTGCTAGTAGGCTAGCGGGAGCCGGGGAGCTGTTTTTT.